A single sample is the source of the 2 T cell receptor beta chains below, sequenced in a study of radiotherapy plus CTLA-4 blockade in lung cancer. TCRdb's copy holds only in-frame clones and misses some; the assay was immunoSEQ multiplex PCR. This sample yields tens of thousands of clones, of which 65% to 80% are seen a single time; about 10% belongs to the top ten. The sequences come from peripheral blood, collected from a patient treated with radiotherapy plus ipilimumab. These receptors were taken from a human donor with non-small cell lung cancer who had a complete response to radiotherapy plus ipilimumab.

The rearrangement joins TRBV11-2 to TRBJ1-2; D is unclear. This CDR3 comprises 11 residues. V was clipped by 7 bases and J by 4 bases, with 7 bases between them. Germline V lookup: CDR1 SGHAT, CDR2 FQNNGV. The chain's CDR3 is CASIDTYGYTF. The CDR3 coding sequence is TGTGCCAGCATCGACACCTATGGCTACACCTTC.

The chain joins TRBV11-2 to TRBJ1-4; D perhaps matches TRBD1 (5 bases). V lost 0 bases and J 4 bases, leaving 9 bases between the germline ends. Germline V gene lookup returns CDR1 SGHAT and CDR2 FQNNGV. The CDR3 contains 15 residues. The CDR3 is CASSLDGASNEKLFF. For the CDR3, the DNA is TGTGCCAGCAGCTTAGATGGGGCCAGTAATGAAAAACTGTTTTTT.